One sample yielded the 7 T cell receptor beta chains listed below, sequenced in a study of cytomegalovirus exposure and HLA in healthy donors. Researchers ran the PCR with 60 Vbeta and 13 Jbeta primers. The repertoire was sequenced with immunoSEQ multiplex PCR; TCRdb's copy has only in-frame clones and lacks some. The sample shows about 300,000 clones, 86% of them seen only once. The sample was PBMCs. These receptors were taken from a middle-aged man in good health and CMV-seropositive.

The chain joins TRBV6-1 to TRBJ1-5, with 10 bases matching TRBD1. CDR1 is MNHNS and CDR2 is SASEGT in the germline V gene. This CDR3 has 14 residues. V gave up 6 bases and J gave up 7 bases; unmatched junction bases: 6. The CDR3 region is CASRPGQGYQPQHF. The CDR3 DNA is TGTGCCAGCAGACCGGGACAGGGGTACCAGCCCCAGCATTTT.

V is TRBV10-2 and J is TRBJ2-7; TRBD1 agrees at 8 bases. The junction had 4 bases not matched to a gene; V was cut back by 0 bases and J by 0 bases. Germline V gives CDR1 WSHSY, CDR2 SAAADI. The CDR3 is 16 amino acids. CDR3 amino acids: CASSESGTGSSYEQYF. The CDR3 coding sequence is TGCGCCAGCAGTGAGTCCGGGACAGGAAGCTCCTACGAGCAGTACTTC.

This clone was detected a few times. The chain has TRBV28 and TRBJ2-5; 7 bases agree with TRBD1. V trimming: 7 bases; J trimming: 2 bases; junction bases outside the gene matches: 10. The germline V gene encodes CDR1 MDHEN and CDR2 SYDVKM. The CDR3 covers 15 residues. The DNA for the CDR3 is TGTGCCAGCATACCGGGACAGACTTTTCAAGAGACCCAGTACTTC. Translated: CASIPGQTFQETQYF.

The CDR3 DNA reads as TGTGCCAGCAGTTTATTGGGGACAGCGAACACCGGGGAGCTGTTTTTT. It encodes CASSLLGTANTGELFF. This chain uses TRBV27 with TRBJ2-2, with 7 bases lining up with TRBD1. CDR1 is MNHEY and CDR2 is SMNVEV in the germline V gene (reference sequence). The CDR3 is made up of 16 amino acids. With V trimmed by 1 base and J by 0 bases, 2 bases remained unmatched.

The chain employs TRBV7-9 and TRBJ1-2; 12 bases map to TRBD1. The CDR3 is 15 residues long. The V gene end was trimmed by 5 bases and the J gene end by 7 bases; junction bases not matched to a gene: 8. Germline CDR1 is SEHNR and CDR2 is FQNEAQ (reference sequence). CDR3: CASSTPGQGAFGYTF. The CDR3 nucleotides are TGTGCCAGCAGCACCCCGGGACAGGGGGCGTTTGGCTACACCTTC.

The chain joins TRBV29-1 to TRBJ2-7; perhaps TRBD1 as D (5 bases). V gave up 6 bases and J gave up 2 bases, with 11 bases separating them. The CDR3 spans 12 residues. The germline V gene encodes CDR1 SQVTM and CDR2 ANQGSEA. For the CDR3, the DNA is TGCAGCGTAGTGGACATTACCTACGAGCAGTACTTC. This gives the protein CSVVDITYEQYF.

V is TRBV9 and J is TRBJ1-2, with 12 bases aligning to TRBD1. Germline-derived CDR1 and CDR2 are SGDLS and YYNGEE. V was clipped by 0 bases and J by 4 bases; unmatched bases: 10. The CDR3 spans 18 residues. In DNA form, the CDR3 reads TGTGCCAGCAGCGTAGGTACCGGGACAGGGGGCGCGAGCTATGGCTACACCTTC. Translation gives CASSVGTGTGGASYGYTF.